Each of the 13 T cell receptor beta chains below was sequenced from the same sample in a study of T cells expressing NK-cell markers. TCRdb reprocessed the 5' RACE reads, keeping one entry per CDR3 protein, no DNA. Its table lists 500,000 to 600,000 distinct CDR3 sequences. The specimen sequenced was blood T cells: a sorted CD56 or NKG2C T cell subset, CD4+ or CD8+ T cells, or bulk PBMC T cells (not recorded which). Receptor source: a man aged 18 to 29 in good health.

The chain employs TRBV11-2 and TRBJ2-3; the TRBD2 assignment by TCRdb is unverifiable without DNA. Per the germline V gene, CDR1 is SGHAT and CDR2 is FQNNGV. The CDR3 spans 16 residues. The CDR3 sequence is CASSLGERDHTDTQYF.

The chain is built from TRBV5-1 and TRBJ2-2; there is no DNA to check the TCRdb D call of TRBD1. Germline values: CDR1 SGHRS, CDR2 YFSETQ. CDR3 length: 16 residues. This CDR3 is CASMRQAKANTGELFF.

The chain employs TRBV29-1 and TRBJ2-1. Germline V gene data show CDR1 as SQVTM and CDR2 as ANQGSEA. The CDR3 covers 12 residues. CDR3 region: CSVVGVSNEQFF.

This chain uses TRBV7-8 with TRBJ2-5; without DNA, the TCRdb call of TRBD1 cannot be checked. The V gene's germline CDR1 is SGHVS and CDR2 FQNEAQ. The CDR3 sequence is 14 residues long. The CDR3: CASSYPGSKETQYF.

The V and J genes are TRBV7-2 and TRBJ1-2; the TCRdb call, TRBD1, lacks DNA for checking. CDR3 length: 15 residues. Germline CDR1 SGHTA, CDR2 FQGNSA. The CDR3 is CASSSKTGANYGYTF. The full variable domain, its missing parts supplied by reference TRBV7-2 and TRBJ1-2, is GAGVSQSPSNKVTEKGKDVELRCDPISGHTALYWYRQSLGQGLEFLIYFQGNSAPDKSGLPSDRFSAERTGGSVSTLTIQRTQQEDSAVYLCASSSKTGANYGYTFGSGTRLTVV.

The V gene is TRBV2, the J gene TRBJ2-7; TCRdb outputs TRBD2, but without DNA this stays unchecked. The CDR3 runs 15 residues. Per the germline V gene, CDR1 is SNHLY and CDR2 is FYNNEI. CDR3 sequence reads: CASRASGRRSYEQYF. The whole variable domain, filled in from reference TRBV2 and TRBJ2-7, reads EPEVTQTPSHQVTQMGQEVILRCVPISNHLYFYWYRQILGQKVEFLVSFYNNEISEKSEIFDDQFSVERPDGSNFTLKIRSTKLEDSAMYFCASRASGRRSYEQYFGPGTRLTVT.

The chain recombines TRBV29-1 with TRBJ2-3; no DNA is available, so the TRBD1 call from TCRdb remains unchecked. The CDR3 loop spans 14 amino acids. The germline V gene encodes CDR1 SQVTM and CDR2 ANQGSEA. Here the CDR3 reads CSVTDRAGTDTQYF.

The rearrangement uses TRBV5-1 and TRBJ2-1. The V gene's germline CDR1 is SGHRS and CDR2 YFSETQ. The CDR3 loop spans 14 amino acids. CDR3 in amino acids: CASSLVAIYNEQFF.

The gene calls are TRBV12-3 or TRBV12-4 and TRBJ2-7; TCRdb picks TRBD1, but there is no DNA to check that call. The CDR3 is 16 residues long. The CDR3 sequence is CASSRTGTALRYEQYF.

The rearrangement links TRBV27 to TRBJ2-4. This CDR3 is 14 amino acids long. Per the germline V gene, CDR1 is MNHEY and CDR2 is SMNVEV (reference sequence). CDR3: CASSFGVGKNIQYF.

The chain links TRBV20-1 to TRBJ2-4; TCRdb's assignment of TRBD2 cannot be checked, as there is no DNA. Germline V lookup: CDR1 DFQATT, CDR2 SNEGSKA (reference sequence). The CDR3 has 13 amino acids. The CDR3 spells CSALLAGVNIQYF.

This sequence joins TRBV29-1 and TRBJ2-1; without DNA, the TCRdb call of TRBD1 cannot be checked. Germline-derived CDR1 and CDR2 are SQVTM and ANQGSEA. The CDR3 covers 14 residues. The CDR3 here is CSVDRQGSYNEQFF.

V and J are TRBV7-2 and TRBJ1-6; TCRdb picks TRBD1, but there is no DNA to check that call. CDR1 and CDR2 (germline): SGHTA, FQGNSA. The CDR3 contains 14 residues. CDR3: CASSFFRDNSPLHF.